The source of this TCR beta chain is a study of shared clonotypes between healthy human individuals. Study overall: Per-donor plates numbered three CD4 naive, three CD4 memory, two CD8 naive and one CD8 memory.

Study conclusions and caveats: When naive CD4 clonotypes were compared across several donors, roughly 4.9% were shared. Clonotypes shared by all four sorted-subset donors had higher generation probabilities than non-shared clonotypes.

Germline V lookup: CDR1 SEHNR, CDR2 FQNEAQ (reference sequence). V was trimmed by 1 base and J by 3 bases, leaving 14 bases between them. This CDR3 has 16 residues. Turning to this clone: Its antigen is currently unknown.

Profiling relied on immunoSEQ multiplex PCR, and the TCRdb table lists in-frame clones only, not all of them. The sample lists 2 million to 2.5 million clones, approximately 94% occurring once. The receptor's source is a man aged 18 to 29 in good health. The chain links TRBV7-9 to TRBJ2-3; D is perhaps TRBD2 (6 bases). Sequencing was carried out using naive CD4+ T cells sorted from blood. Stated subset: CD45RA+ positively selected. Written as DNA, the CDR3 is TGTGCCAGCAGCTTAGACCGCGGGAAGGGAACAGATACGCAGTATTTT. This encodes CASSLDRGKGTDTQYF.